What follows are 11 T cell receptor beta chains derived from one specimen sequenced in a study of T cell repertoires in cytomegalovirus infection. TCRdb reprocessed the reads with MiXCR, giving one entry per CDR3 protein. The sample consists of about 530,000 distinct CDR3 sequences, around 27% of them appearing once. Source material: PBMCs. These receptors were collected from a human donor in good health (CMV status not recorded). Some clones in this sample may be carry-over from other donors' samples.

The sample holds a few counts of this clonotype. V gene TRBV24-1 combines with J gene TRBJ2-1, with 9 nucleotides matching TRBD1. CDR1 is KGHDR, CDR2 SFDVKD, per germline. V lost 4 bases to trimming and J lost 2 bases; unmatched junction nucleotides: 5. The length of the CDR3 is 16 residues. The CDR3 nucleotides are TGTGCCACCAGTGACCACCACAGGGGGCCCTACAATGAGCAGTTCTTC. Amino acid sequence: CATSDHHRGPYNEQFF.

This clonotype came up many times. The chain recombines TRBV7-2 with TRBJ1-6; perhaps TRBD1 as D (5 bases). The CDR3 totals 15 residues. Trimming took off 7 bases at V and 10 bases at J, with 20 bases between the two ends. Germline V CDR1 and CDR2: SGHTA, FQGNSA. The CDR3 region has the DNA TGTGCCAGCACCTCATCGATAGGGGATTGGTCACCCCTCCACTTT. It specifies CASTSSIGDWSPLHF.

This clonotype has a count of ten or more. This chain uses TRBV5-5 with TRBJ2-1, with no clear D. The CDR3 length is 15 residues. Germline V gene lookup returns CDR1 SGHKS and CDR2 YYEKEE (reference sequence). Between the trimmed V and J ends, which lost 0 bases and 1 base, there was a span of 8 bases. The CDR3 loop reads CASSLELGSYNEQFF. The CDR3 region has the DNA TGTGCCAGCAGCTTGGAACTTGGGTCCTACAATGAGCAGTTCTTC.

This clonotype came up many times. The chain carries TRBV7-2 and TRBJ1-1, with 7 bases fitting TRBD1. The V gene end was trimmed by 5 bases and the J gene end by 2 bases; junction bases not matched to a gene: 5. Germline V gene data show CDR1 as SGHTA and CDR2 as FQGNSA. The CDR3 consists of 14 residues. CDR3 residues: CASSVGTANTEAFF. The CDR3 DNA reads TGTGCCAGCAGCGTCGGGACAGCAAACACTGAAGCTTTCTTT.

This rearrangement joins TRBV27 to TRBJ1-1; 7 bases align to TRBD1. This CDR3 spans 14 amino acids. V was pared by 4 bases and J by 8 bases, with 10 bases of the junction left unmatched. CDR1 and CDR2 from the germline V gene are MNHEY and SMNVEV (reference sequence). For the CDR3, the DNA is TGTGCCAGCAGTTCTACTCCAGACAGGGAAGAAGCTTTCTTT. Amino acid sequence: CASSSTPDREEAFF.

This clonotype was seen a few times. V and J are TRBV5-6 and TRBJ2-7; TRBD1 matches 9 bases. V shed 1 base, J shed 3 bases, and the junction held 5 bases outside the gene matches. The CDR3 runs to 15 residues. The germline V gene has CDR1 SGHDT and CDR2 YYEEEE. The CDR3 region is CASSLKPGQGYEQYV. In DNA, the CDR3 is TGTGCCAGCAGCTTGAAACCGGGACAGGGCTACGAGCAGTACGTC.

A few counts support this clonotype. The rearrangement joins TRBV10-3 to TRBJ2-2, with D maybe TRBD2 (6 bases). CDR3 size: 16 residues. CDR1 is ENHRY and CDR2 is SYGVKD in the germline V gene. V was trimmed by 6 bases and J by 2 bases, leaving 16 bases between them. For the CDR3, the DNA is TGTGCCATCAGAAGGGCGGGGACCGCCAACACCGGGGAGCTGTTTTTT. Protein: CAIRRAGTANTGELFF.

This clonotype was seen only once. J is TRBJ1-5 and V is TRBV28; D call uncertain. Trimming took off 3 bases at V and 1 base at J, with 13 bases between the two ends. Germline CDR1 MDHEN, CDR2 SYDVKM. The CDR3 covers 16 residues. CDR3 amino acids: CASSFPDGWSNQPQHF. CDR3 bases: TGTGCCAGCAGTTTCCCTGACGGGTGGAGCAATCAGCCCCAGCATTTT.

The CDR3 DNA is TGTGCCACGAACCACAGGGGAGGCACTGAAGCTTTCTTT. Residues: CATNHRGGTEAFF. The chain uses TRBV19 and TRBJ1-1; 7 bases fit TRBD1. The germline V gene encodes CDR1 LNHDA and CDR2 SQIVND (reference sequence). This CDR3 contains 13 residues. V shed 10 bases and J 4 bases; nucleotides not matched to a gene: 9.

Here the CDR3 reads CASSYPGLHEQFF. CDR3 in DNA: TGTGCCAGCAGCTACCCGGGGCTGCATGAGCAGTTCTTC. The chain has TRBV11-3 and TRBJ2-1, with D tentatively TRBD1 or TRBD2 (5 bases each). This CDR3 is built from 13 residues. CDR1 is SGHNT, CDR2 YENEEA, per germline. Trimming shortened V by 4 bases and J by 8 bases, and 12 bases separated the two germline ends.

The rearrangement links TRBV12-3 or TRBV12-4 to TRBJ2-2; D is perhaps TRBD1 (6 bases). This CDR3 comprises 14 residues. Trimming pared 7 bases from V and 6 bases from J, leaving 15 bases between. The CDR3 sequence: CASTTTGAAGELFF. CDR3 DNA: TGTGCCAGCACCACGACAGGAGCGGCCGGGGAGCTGTTTTTT.